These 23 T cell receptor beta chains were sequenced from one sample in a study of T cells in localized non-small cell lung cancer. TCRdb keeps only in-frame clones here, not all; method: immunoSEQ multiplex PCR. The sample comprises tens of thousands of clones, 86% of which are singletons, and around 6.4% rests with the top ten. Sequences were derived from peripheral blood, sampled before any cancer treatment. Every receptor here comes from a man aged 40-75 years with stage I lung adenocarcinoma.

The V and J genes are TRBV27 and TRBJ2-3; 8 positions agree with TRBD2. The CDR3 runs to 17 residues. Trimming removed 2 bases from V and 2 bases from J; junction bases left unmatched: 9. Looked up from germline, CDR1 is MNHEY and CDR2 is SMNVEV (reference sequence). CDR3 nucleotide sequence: TGTGCCAGCAGTTTAATATCGGGAGGGCCAATCACAGATACGCAGTATTTT. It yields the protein CASSLISGGPITDTQYF.

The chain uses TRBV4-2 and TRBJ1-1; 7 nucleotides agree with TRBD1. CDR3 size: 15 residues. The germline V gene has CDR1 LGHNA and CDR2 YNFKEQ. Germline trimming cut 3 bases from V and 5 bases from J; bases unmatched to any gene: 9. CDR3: CASSHVTTGRTEAFF. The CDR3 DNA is TGTGCCAGCAGCCACGTAACGACAGGGCGGACTGAAGCTTTCTTT.

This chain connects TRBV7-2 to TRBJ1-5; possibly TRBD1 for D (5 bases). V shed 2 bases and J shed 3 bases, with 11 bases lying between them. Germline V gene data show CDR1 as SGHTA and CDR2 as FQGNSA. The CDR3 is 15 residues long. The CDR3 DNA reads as TGTGCCAGCAGCTTAAGGGGCCCTTCCAATCAGCCCCAGCATTTT. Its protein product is CASSLRGPSNQPQHF.

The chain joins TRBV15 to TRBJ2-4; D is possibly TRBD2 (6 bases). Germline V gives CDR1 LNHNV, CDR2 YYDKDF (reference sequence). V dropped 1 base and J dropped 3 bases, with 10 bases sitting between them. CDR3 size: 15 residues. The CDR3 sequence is CATSRVEDYKNIQYF. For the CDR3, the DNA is TGTGCCACCAGCAGAGTCGAGGACTACAAAAACATTCAGTACTTC.

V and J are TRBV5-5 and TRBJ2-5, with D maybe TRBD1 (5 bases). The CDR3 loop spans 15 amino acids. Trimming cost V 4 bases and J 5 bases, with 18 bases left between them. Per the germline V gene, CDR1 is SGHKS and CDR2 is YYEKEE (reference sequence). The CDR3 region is CASSQARVSAETQYF. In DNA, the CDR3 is TGTGCCAGCAGCCAGGCCAGGGTTTCTGCCGAGACCCAGTACTTC. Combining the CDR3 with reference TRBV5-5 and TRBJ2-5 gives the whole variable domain DAGVTQSPTHLIKTRGQQVTLRCSPISGHKSVSWYQQVLGQGPQFIFQYYEKEERGRGNFPDRFSARQFPNYSSELNVNALLLGDSALYLCASSQARVSAETQYFGPGTRLLVL.

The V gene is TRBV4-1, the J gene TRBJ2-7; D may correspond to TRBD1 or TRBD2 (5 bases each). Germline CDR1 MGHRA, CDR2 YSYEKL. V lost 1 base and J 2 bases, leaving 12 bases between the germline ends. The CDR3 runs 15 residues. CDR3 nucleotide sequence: TGCGCCAGCAGCCAAGGACCCGGGGCCACCTACGAGCAGTACTTC. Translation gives CASSQGPGATYEQYF.

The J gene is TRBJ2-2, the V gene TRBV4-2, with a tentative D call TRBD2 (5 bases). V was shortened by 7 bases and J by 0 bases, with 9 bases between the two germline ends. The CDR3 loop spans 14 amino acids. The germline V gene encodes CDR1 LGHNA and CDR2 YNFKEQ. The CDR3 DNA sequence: TGTGCCAGCAACCCCGGGACGAACACCGGGGAGCTGTTTTTT. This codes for CASNPGTNTGELFF.

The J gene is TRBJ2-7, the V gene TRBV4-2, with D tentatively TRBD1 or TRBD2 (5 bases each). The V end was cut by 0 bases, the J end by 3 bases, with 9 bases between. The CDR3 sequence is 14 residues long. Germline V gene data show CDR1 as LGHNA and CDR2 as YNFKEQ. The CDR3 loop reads CASSQEWGIYEQYF. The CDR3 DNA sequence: TGTGCCAGCAGCCAAGAATGGGGGATCTACGAGCAGTACTTC.

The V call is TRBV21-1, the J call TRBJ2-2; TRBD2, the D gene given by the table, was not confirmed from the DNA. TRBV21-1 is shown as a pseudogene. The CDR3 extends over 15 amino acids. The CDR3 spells CANPEAEKNTGELFF. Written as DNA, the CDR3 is TGTGCCAACCCCGAGGCGGAGAAGAACACCGGGGAGCTGTTTTTT.

The chain's CDR3 is CASSPGSVYEQYF. The CDR3 nucleotides are TGTGCCAGCAGTCCCGGCTCAGTCTACGAGCAGTACTTC. J is TRBJ2-7 and V is TRBV28; D is uncertain. V lost 5 bases, J lost 3 bases, and 11 bases lay in between. The CDR3 runs to 13 residues. Germline V lookup: CDR1 MDHEN, CDR2 SYDVKM. Full variable domain (rest looked up from reference TRBV28 and TRBJ2-7): DVKVTQSSRYLVKRTGEKVFLECVQDMDHENMFWYRQDPGLGLRLIYFSYDVKMKEKGDIPEGYSVSREKKERFSLILESASTNQTSMYLCASSPGSVYEQYFGPGTRLTVT.

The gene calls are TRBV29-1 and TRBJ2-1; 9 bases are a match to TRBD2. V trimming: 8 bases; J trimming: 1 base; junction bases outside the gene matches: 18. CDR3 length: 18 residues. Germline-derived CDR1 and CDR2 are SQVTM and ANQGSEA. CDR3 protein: CSPVGLAGEPRSYNEQFF. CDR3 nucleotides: TGCAGCCCGGTCGGTTTAGCGGGAGAGCCCAGATCCTACAATGAGCAGTTCTTC.

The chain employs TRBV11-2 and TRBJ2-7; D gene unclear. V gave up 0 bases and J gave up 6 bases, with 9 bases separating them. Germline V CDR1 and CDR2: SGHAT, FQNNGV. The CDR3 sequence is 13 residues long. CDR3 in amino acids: CASSLESKSEQYF. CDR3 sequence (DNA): TGTGCCAGCAGCTTAGAATCGAAAAGCGAGCAGTACTTC.

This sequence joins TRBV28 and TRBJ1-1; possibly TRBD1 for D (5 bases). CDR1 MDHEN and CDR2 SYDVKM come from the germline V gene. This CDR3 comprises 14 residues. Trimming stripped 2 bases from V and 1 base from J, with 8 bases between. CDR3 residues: CASSLQGWNTEAFF. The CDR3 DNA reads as TGTGCCAGCAGTTTACAGGGATGGAACACTGAAGCTTTCTTT.

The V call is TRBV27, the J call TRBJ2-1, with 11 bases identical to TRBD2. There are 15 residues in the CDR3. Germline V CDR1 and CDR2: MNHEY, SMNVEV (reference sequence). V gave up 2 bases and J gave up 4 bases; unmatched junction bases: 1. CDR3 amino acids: CASSLIAGGYNEQFF. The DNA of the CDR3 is TGTGCCAGCAGTTTAATAGCGGGAGGGTACAATGAGCAGTTCTTC.

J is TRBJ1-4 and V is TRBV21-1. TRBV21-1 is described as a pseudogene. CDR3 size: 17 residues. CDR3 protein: CASSKGRESATNEKLFF. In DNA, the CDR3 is TGTGCCAGCAGCAAAGGGCGGGAATCAGCAACTAATGAAAAACTGTTTTTT.

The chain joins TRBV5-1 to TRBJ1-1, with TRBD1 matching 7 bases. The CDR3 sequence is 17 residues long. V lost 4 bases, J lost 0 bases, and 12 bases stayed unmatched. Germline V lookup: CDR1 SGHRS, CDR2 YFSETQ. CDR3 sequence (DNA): TGCGCCAGCAGCCTCACTAGGGGGCGTGGCATGAACACTGAAGCTTTCTTT. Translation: CASSLTRGRGMNTEAFF. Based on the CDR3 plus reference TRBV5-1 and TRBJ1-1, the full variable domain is KAGVTQTPRYLIKTRGQQVTLSCSPISGHRSVSWYQQTPGQGLQFLFEYFSETQRNKGNFPGRFSGRQFSNSRSEMNVSTLELGDSALYLCASSLTRGRGMNTEAFFGQGTRLTVV.

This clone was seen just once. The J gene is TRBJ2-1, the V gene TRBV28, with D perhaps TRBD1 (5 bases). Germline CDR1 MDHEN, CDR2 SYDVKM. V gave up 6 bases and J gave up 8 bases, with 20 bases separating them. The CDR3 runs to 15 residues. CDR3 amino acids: CASSLVGWPQDEQFF. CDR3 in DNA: TGTGCCAGCAGCCTTGTCGGCTGGCCACAGGATGAGCAGTTCTTC.

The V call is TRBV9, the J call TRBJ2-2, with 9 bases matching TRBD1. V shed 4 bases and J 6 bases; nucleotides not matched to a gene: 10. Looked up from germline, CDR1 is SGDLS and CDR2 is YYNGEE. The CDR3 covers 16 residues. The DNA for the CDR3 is TGTGCCAGCAGCTTTAGACAGGACAGGGGCGCCGGGGAGCTGTTTTTT. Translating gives CASSFRQDRGAGELFF.

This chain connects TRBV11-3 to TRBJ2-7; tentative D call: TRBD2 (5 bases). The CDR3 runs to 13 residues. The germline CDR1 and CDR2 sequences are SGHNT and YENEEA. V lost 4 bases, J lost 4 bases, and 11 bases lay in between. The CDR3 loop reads CASSYRTGYEQYF. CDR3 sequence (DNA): TGTGCCAGCAGCTACCGCACGGGATACGAGCAGTACTTC.

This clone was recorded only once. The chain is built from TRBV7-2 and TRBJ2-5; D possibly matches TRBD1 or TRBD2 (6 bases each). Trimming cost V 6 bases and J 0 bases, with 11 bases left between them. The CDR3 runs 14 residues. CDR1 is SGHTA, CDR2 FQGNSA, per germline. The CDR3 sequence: CASRLGGNQETQYF. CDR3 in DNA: TGTGCCAGCAGACTAGGGGGGAACCAAGAGACCCAGTACTTC.

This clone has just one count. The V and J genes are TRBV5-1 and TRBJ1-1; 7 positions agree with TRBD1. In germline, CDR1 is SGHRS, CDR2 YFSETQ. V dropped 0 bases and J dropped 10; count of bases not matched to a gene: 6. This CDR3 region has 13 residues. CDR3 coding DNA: TGCGCCAGCAGCTTGGCCGAAAGGGGGCTAGCTTTCTTT. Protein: CASSLAERGLAFF. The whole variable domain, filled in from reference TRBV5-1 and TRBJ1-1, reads KAGVTQTPRYLIKTRGQQVTLSCSPISGHRSVSWYQQTPGQGLQFLFEYFSETQRNKGNFPGRFSGRQFSNSRSEMNVSTLELGDSALYLCASSLAERGLAFFGQGTRLTVV.

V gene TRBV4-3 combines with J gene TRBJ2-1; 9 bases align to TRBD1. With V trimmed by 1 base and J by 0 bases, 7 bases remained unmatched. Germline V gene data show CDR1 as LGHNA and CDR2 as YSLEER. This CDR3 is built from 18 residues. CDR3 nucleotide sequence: TGCGCCAGCAGCCAAGCGACAGGGGGTACCCGCTCCTACAATGAGCAGTTCTTC. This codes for CASSQATGGTRSYNEQFF.

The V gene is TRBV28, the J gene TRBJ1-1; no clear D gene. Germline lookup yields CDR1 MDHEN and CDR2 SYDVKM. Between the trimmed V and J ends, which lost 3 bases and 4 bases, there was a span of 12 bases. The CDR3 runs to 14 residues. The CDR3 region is CASSFFRGPTEAFF. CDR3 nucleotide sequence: TGTGCCAGCAGTTTCTTTCGGGGTCCCACTGAAGCTTTCTTT.